The 31 T cell receptor beta chains below were found in one sample sequenced in a study of CD8 T cells in Susac syndrome. Reverse transcription of roughly 0.45 to 1 ug RNA used random hexamers. In TCRdb, the immunoSEQ multiplex PCR reads were re-called with MiXCR into one record per CDR3 protein. The sample carries about 160,000 distinct CDR3 sequences, less than 95% recorded once. Source material: CD4+ T cells from PBMCs. The receptors stem from a human donor with multiple sclerosis.

The genes are TRBV3-1 and TRBJ2-5; a possible D gene is TRBD2 (6 bases). Germline values: CDR1 LGHDT, CDR2 YNNKEL (reference sequence). This CDR3 contains 14 residues. V was cut by 4 bases and J by 6 bases, with 15 bases left in between. CDR3 residues: CASSPMGGTQTQYF. CDR3 coding DNA: TGTGCCAGCAGCCCGATGGGAGGTACTCAGACCCAGTACTTC.

This clonotype was picked up one time. The chain uses TRBV7-8 and TRBJ2-2; D is perhaps TRBD1 or TRBD2 (5 bases each). V lost 2 bases and J lost 6, with 16 bases in between. Per the germline V gene, CDR1 is SGHVS and CDR2 is FQNEAQ. The CDR3 is 16 amino acids. In nucleotides, the CDR3 is TGTGCCAGCAGCTTAAGAATGGGACCAGGCCCCGGGGAGCTGTTTTTT. Its protein is CASSLRMGPGPGELFF.

The rearrangement uses TRBV2 and TRBJ2-3; TRBD2 agrees at 9 bases. CDR1 and CDR2 (germline): SNHLY, FYNNEI. The CDR3 runs 17 residues. CDR3: CARGRGGPLRSTDTQYF. The DNA for the CDR3 is TGTGCGAGGGGGCGGGGGGGACCTCTACGGAGCACAGATACGCAGTATTTT.

A single count supports this clonotype. The CDR3: CAVLGSYEQYF. The CDR3 coding sequence is TGTGCCGTCTTGGGTTCCTACGAGCAGTACTTC. The J gene is TRBJ2-7, the V gene TRBV28; D not certain. The length of the CDR3 is 11 residues. V lost 11 bases and J 1 base, leaving 9 bases between the germline ends. The germline V gene has CDR1 MDHEN and CDR2 SYDVKM.

V gene TRBV4-1 combines with J gene TRBJ2-2; the D gene is possibly TRBD1 (6 bases). This CDR3 comprises 17 residues. The germline gives CDR1 MGHRA, CDR2 YSYEKL. V shed 5 bases and J shed 0 bases, with 16 bases lying between them. CDR3 region: CASSARSGASNTGELFF. CDR3 bases: TGCGCCAGCAGCGCGCGTTCAGGGGCCTCGAACACCGGGGAGCTGTTTTTT.

The chain employs TRBV2 and TRBJ2-7, with D hard to call. The V end was cut by 5 bases, the J end by 6 bases, with 8 bases between. CDR3 size: 11 residues. Looked up from germline, CDR1 is SNHLY and CDR2 is FYNNEI. The CDR3 nucleotides are TGTGCCAGCAGTTCCAGAGCCGAGCAGTACTTC. Residues: CASSSRAEQYF.

The genes are TRBV6-2 or TRBV6-3 and TRBJ2-3; D may correspond to TRBD1 or TRBD2 (5 bases each). The CDR3 is 15 residues long. Trimming cost V 0 bases and J 3 bases, with 10 bases left between them. Germline CDR1 MNHEY, CDR2 SVGEGT. Here the CDR3 reads CASSYSGPRTDTQYF. The CDR3 nucleotides read TGTGCCAGCAGTTACTCGGGACCTCGGACAGATACGCAGTATTTT.

The chain links TRBV7-8 to TRBJ1-4; D perhaps matches TRBD1 (5 bases). This CDR3 has 15 amino acids. Germline assignment: CDR1 SGHVS and CDR2 FQNEAQ. The ends were cut back, 5 bases at V and 8 bases at J, with 18 bases in the middle. Here the CDR3 reads CASSLTRLNREKLFF. In DNA, the CDR3 is TGTGCCAGCAGCCTCACTCGATTAAACAGGGAAAAACTGTTTTTT.

This chain links TRBV30 with TRBJ2-2, with TRBD1 matching 9 bases. The CDR3 covers 14 residues. The J segment lost 7 bases and the V segment lost 5 bases, leaving 8 bases of the junction unmatched. CDR1 is GTSNPN and CDR2 is SVGIG in the germline V gene (reference sequence). As DNA, the CDR3 is TGTGCCTGGGACCCAACAGGGGGCATCGGGGAGCTGTTTTTT. Amino acids: CAWDPTGGIGELFF.

The chain recombines TRBV29-1 with TRBJ2-7; tentatively, D is TRBD2 (6 bases). Trimming removed 7 bases from V and 1 base from J, with 14 bases in between. CDR1 and CDR2 from the germline V gene are SQVTM and ANQGSEA. The CDR3 consists of 13 residues. CDR3 DNA: TGCAGCGCCTCCTTGGGACTGTCCTACGAGCAGTACTTC. Translation: CSASLGLSYEQYF.

This rearrangement joins TRBV29-1 to TRBJ2-1; maybe TRBD2 (5 bases). Germline CDR1 is SQVTM and CDR2 is ANQGSEA. The CDR3 contains 10 residues. The V gene lost 7 bases and the J gene lost 10 bases, with 11 bases spanning the gap. The CDR3 bases are TGCAGCGCCCAAGAGCGGGAGCAGTTCTTC. This codes for CSAQEREQFF.

The gene calls are TRBV12-3 or TRBV12-4 and TRBJ2-7; D possibly matches TRBD1 or TRBD2 (5 bases each). This CDR3 has 14 residues. Trimming pared 6 bases from V and 2 bases from J, leaving 14 bases between. CDR3 sequence (DNA): TGTGCCAGCAGCTTAACCGGGACCGCCTACGAGCAGTACTTC. This encodes CASSLTGTAYEQYF.

The genes are TRBV2 and TRBJ2-6; 9 bases match TRBD1. Germline V gene data show CDR1 as SNHLY and CDR2 as FYNNEI. Trimming took 6 bases from V and 4 from J; bases not matched to a gene: 1. The CDR3 consists of 14 residues. The CDR3 here is CASRGQGGANVLTF. CDR3 DNA: TGTGCCAGCAGGGGACAGGGAGGGGCCAACGTCCTGACTTTC.

The sample holds one count of this clonotype. The CDR3: CASNEGTANTGELFF. As DNA, the CDR3 is TGTGCCAGTAACGAGGGAACAGCGAACACCGGGGAGCTGTTTTTT. J is TRBJ2-2 and V is TRBV19, with a weak D call TRBD2 (5 bases). The germline V gene has CDR1 LNHDA and CDR2 SQIVND (reference sequence). V was shortened by 7 bases and J by 0 bases, with 12 bases between the two germline ends. The CDR3 runs to 15 residues.

The gene calls are TRBV6-6 and TRBJ2-5; no definite D call. The CDR3 length is 15 residues. Trimming cost V 0 bases and J 1 base, with 9 bases left between them. CDR1 and CDR2 (germline): MNHNY, SVGAGI (reference sequence). CDR3 sequence: CASSYSQASQETQYF. CDR3 coding DNA: TGTGCCAGCAGTTACTCCCAGGCCAGCCAAGAGACCCAGTACTTC.

The chain joins TRBV7-9 to TRBJ1-1, with D maybe TRBD1 (6 bases). The CDR3 has 15 amino acids. CDR1 is SEHNR and CDR2 is FQNEAQ in the germline V gene (reference sequence). V was shortened by 5 bases and J by 6 bases, with 19 bases between the two germline ends. The CDR3 is CASSHREKLLSEAFF. CDR3 DNA: TGTGCCAGCAGCCACAGGGAAAAGCTGCTATCTGAAGCTTTCTTT.

This chain uses TRBV3-1 with TRBJ1-2; TRBD1 agrees at 8 bases. The trim removed 4 bases at V and 2 bases at J, leaving 6 bases unmatched. The CDR3 runs to 15 residues. Germline V gene data show CDR1 as LGHDT and CDR2 as YNNKEL (reference sequence). CDR3 amino acids: CASSPGTGWNYGYTF. CDR3 nucleotide sequence: TGTGCCAGCAGCCCCGGGACAGGATGGAACTATGGCTACACCTTC.

The chain is built from TRBV5-1 and TRBJ2-3; 7 nucleotides line up with TRBD1. From germline, CDR1 is SGHRS and CDR2 YFSETQ. The CDR3 has 12 amino acids. The trim removed 7 bases at V and 4 bases at J, leaving 3 bases unmatched. The CDR3 is CASRQGPDTQYF. CDR3 sequence (DNA): TGCGCCAGCCGACAGGGCCCAGATACGCAGTATTTT.

The V and J genes are TRBV12-3 or TRBV12-4 and TRBJ1-1; TRBD1 matches at 7 bases. The V gene end was trimmed by 5 bases and the J gene end by 0 bases; junction bases not matched to a gene: 9. The CDR3 runs to 16 residues. CDR3 DNA: TGTGCCAGCAGTCATCGACAGGGACTAATGAACACTGAAGCTTTCTTT. The encoded protein is CASSHRQGLMNTEAFF.

CDR3 bases: TGCAGCGTGTGGACAGGTAACACTGAAGCTTTCTTT. Its protein product is CSVWTGNTEAFF. J is TRBJ1-1 and V is TRBV29-1, with TRBD1 matching over 7 bases. V was clipped by 6 bases and J by 2 bases; unmatched bases: 3. The CDR3 spans 12 residues. Germline CDR1 and CDR2: SQVTM and ANQGSEA.

This rearrangement joins TRBV30 to TRBJ2-2; tentatively, D is TRBD1 or TRBD2 (6 bases each). Per germline, CDR1 GTSNPN and CDR2 SVGIG (reference sequence). V was cut by 3 bases and J by 13 bases, with 24 bases left in between. The CDR3 contains 15 residues. The CDR3 sequence is CAWRVIERGRYGLFF. The DNA for the CDR3 is TGTGCCTGGAGAGTTATCGAGAGGGGGAGGTACGGGCTGTTTTTT. Full variable domain (outside the CDR3, taken from reference TRBV30 and TRBJ2-2): SQTIHQWPATLVQPVGSPLSLECTVEGTSNPNLYWYRQAAGRGLQLLFYSVGIGQISSEVPQNLSASRPQDRQFILSSKKLLLSDSGFYLCAWRVIERGRYGLFFGEGSRLTVL.

The chain has TRBV3-1 and TRBJ2-2; D not certain. Germline-derived CDR1 and CDR2 are LGHDT and YNNKEL (reference sequence). Between the trimmed V and J ends, which lost 2 bases and 2 bases, there was a span of 0 bases. This CDR3 is built from 12 residues. The CDR3 coding sequence is TGTGCCAGCAGCCAAAACACCGGGGAGCTGTTTTTT. Its protein is CASSQNTGELFF.

V is TRBV29-1 and J is TRBJ2-4; no definite D call. CDR1 is SQVTM and CDR2 is ANQGSEA in the germline V gene. V lost 6 bases to trimming and J lost 10 bases, with 16 bases between them. This CDR3 is built from 12 residues. CDR3 region: CSVMAGNGIQYF. The CDR3 bases are TGCAGCGTGATGGCCGGTAACGGGATTCAGTACTTC.

J is TRBJ1-2 and V is TRBV25-1, with 7 bases lining up with TRBD1. This CDR3 contains 13 residues. V was pared by 3 bases and J by 8 bases, with 6 bases of the junction left unmatched. Looked up from germline, CDR1 is MGHDK and CDR2 is SYGVNS. Here the CDR3 reads CASSDRQGGGYTF. The DNA of the CDR3 is TGTGCCAGCAGTGACAGACAGGGTGGCGGCTACACCTTC.

The rearrangement links TRBV29-1 to TRBJ2-1, with no clear D. Germline values: CDR1 SQVTM, CDR2 ANQGSEA. This CDR3 contains 16 residues. Trimming pared 0 bases from V and 2 bases from J, leaving 14 bases between. CDR3 region: CSVEDPRGATYNEQFF. The CDR3 nucleotides are TGCAGCGTTGAAGACCCAAGAGGTGCAACCTACAATGAGCAGTTCTTC.

The genes are TRBV7-9 and TRBJ1-1; D is ambiguous. The germline V gene encodes CDR1 SEHNR and CDR2 FQNEAQ (reference sequence). The CDR3 length is 16 residues. The V gene lost 2 bases and the J gene lost 0 bases, with 13 bases spanning the gap. CDR3 in amino acids: CASSLKGSLMNTEAFF. The CDR3 DNA is TGTGCCAGCAGCTTAAAGGGTTCCCTTATGAACACTGAAGCTTTCTTT.

This chain joins TRBV18 and TRBJ2-5; D uncertain. V was clipped by 3 bases and J by 2 bases, with 7 bases between them. CDR3 length: 13 amino acids. Looked up from germline, CDR1 is KGHSH and CDR2 is LQKENI. In DNA, the CDR3 is TGTGCCAGCTCACCTGATCAGCAAGAGACCCAGTACTTC. This codes for CASSPDQQETQYF.

The chain carries TRBV20-1 and TRBJ2-7, with D possibly matching TRBD2 (6 bases). Trimming removed 0 bases at V and 5 bases at J, with 11 bases between. The CDR3 loop spans 13 amino acids. Germline loops: CDR1 DFQATT, CDR2 SNEGSKA (reference sequence). For the CDR3, the DNA is TGCAGTGCTAGAGAAGGAGGGAGAGACGAGCAGTACTTC. The encoded protein is CSAREGGRDEQYF.

The CDR3 here is CASSRRTWERNEQFF. In nucleotides, the CDR3 is TGTGCCAGCAGTCGGCGGACTTGGGAGCGCAATGAGCAGTTCTTC. The chain has TRBV6-6 and TRBJ2-1; TRBD2 might be the D (5 bases). CDR1 MNHNY and CDR2 SVGAGI come from the germline V gene (reference sequence). This CDR3 has 15 residues. Trimming stripped 5 bases from V and 6 bases from J, with 17 bases between.

V is TRBV7-8 and J is TRBJ2-3; TRBD2 is a possible D gene (6 bases). Germline values: CDR1 SGHVS, CDR2 FQNEAQ. The CDR3 totals 14 residues. Trimming removed 6 bases at V and 9 bases at J, with 19 bases between. CDR3 in DNA: TGTGCCAGCAGGGAGGGGCAGGGCGGGGAGACGCAGTATTTT. Its protein is CASREGQGGETQYF.

The chain joins TRBV7-9 to TRBJ2-3, with 7 bases matching TRBD1. CDR1 SEHNR and CDR2 FQNEAQ come from the germline V gene (reference sequence). V shed 5 bases and J 2 bases; nucleotides not matched to a gene: 10. CDR3 length equals 16 residues. The CDR3 coding sequence is TGTGCCAGCAGCCAGATCCGGGACAGAGACACAGATACGCAGTATTTT. Translation: CASSQIRDRDTDTQYF.